A single TCR beta chain is shown here with its context. The record originates from a study of blood T cell repertoires in COVID-19. Libraries were prepared by immunoSEQ multiplex PCR; TCRdb keeps only in-frame clonotypes and omits some of them. The table lists fewer than 200,000 clones, approximately 80% of them singletons. Trimming pared 1 base from V and 0 bases from J, leaving 4 bases between. CDR3 length: 15 residues. Germline V gene lookup returns CDR1 SEHNR and CDR2 FQNEAQ (reference sequence). This chain links TRBV7-9 with TRBJ2-6; D is ambiguous. This sequence was found in a man aged 50 or older who had recovered from COVID-19. Material for sequencing was PBMCs or T cells enriched from blood (not recorded which). The CDR3 protein is CASSLVSSGANVLTF. The CDR3 DNA reads as TGTGCCAGCAGCTTAGTGAGCTCTGGGGCCAACGTCCTGACTTTC.